The clone carrying this T cell receptor beta chain was recorded at least ten times. The CDR3 runs to 15 residues. V was clipped by 6 bases and J by 10 bases; unmatched bases: 9. The data derive from a study of response to subunit inactivated influenza vaccine. TCRdb passed the RT-PCR reads through MiXCR, listing each CDR3 protein once. The sample lists a few hundred thousand distinct CDR3 sequences, 11% occurring once. Separately, the same data were catalogued under a study of T cells expressing NK-cell markers. That paper states: 5'RACE template switching with UMIs generated TCR beta cDNA. The authors restricted sorting to alpha-beta TCR T cells with an anti-gamma-delta TCR antibody in several experiments. Once again these clonotypes came out on top in the CD3+CD56-NKG2C+ fraction of several donors. No clear determination of HCMV specificity was made for expanded NKG2C+ T cell clones.

The input for sequencing was PBMCs from blood, taken on the day of vaccination. This receptor was identified in a man between 45 and 60 years old who received an inactivated influenza vaccine. This chain uses TRBV12-3 or TRBV12-4 with TRBJ2-1, with 13 bases fitting TRBD2. CDR3 in DNA: TGTGCCAGCAGACGCGGACTAGCGGGAGAGGGGGAGCAGTTCTTC. It codes for CASRRGLAGEGEQFF.